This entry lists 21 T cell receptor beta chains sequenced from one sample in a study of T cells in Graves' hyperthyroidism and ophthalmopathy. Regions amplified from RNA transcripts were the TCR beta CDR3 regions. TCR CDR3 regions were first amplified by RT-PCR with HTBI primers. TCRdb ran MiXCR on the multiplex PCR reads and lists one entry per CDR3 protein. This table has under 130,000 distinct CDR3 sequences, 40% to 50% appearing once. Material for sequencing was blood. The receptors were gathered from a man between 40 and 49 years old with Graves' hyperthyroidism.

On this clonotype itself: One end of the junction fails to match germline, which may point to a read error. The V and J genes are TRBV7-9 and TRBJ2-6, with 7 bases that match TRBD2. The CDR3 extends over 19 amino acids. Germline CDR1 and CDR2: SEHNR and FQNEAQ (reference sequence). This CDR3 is CASSQVWGGSRSGANVMTF. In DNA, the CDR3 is TGCGCCAGCAGCCAAGTTTGGGGGGGGAGTCGCTCTGGGGCCAACGTCATGACTTTC.

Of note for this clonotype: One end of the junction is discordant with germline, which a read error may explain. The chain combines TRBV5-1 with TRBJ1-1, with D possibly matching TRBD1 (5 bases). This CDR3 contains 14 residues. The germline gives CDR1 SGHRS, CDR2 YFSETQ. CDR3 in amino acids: CARSPRDLITEAFF. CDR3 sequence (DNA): TGTGCCAGGAGCCCCAGGGACCTGATCACTGAAGCTTTCTTT.

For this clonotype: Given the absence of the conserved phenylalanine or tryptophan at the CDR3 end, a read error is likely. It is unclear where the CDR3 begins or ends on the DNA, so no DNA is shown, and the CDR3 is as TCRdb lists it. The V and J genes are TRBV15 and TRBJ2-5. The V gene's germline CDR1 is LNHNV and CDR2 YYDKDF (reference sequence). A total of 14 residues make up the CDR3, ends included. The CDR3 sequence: CATSGYSYGYTFGS.

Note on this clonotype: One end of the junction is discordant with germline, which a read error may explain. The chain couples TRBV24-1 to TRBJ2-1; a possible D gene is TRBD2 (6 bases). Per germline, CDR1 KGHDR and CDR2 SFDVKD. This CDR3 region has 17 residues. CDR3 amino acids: CATSDPGTSGPYDEQFF. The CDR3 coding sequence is TGTGCCACCAGTGACCCAGGGACCAGCGGGCCCTACGATGAGCAGTTTTTC.

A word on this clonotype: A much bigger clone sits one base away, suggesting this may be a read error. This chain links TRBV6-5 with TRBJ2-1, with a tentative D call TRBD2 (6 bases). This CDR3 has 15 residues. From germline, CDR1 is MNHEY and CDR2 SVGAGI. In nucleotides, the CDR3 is TGTGCCAGCGGTTACCGTTTAGCGGACTACAATGAGCAGTTCTTC. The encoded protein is CASGYRLADYNEQFF.

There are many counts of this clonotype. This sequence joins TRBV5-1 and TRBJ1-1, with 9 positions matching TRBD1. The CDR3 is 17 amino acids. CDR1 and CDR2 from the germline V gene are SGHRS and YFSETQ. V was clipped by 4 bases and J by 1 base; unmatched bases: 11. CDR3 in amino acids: CASSPGQGSGRNTEAFF. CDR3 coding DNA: TGCGCCAGCAGCCCTGGACAGGGGTCCGGTAGGAACACTGAAGCTTTCTTT.

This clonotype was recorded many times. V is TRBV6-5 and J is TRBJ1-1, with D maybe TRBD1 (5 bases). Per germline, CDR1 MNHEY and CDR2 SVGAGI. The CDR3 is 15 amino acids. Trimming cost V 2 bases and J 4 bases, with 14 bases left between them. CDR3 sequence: CASSYGRIGGTEAFF. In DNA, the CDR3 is TGTGCCAGCAGTTACGGCCGGATCGGGGGCACTGAAGCTTTCTTT.

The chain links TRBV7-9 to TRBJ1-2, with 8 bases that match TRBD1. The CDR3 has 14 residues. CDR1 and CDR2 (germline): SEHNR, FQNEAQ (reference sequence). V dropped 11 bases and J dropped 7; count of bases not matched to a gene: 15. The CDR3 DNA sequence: TGTGCCTGGAGAGTAGTGGACAGGGCAGGTGGCTACACCTTC. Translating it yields CAWRVVDRAGGYTF.

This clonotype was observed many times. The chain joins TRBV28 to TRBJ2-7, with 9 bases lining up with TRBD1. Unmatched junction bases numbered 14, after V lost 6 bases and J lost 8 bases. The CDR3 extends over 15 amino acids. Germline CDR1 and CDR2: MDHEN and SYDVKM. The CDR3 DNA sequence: TGTGCCAGCAGCAACAACCGGGACAGGGTGATTAAGCAGTACTTC. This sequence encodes CASSNNRDRVIKQYF.

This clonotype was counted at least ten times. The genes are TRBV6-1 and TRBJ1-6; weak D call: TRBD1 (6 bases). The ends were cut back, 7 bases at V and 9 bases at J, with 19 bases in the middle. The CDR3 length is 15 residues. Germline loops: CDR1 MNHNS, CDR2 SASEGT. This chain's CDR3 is CASTHGGRGVSPLHF. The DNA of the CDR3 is TGTGCCAGCACTCATGGGGGCAGGGGAGTTTCACCCCTCCACTTT.

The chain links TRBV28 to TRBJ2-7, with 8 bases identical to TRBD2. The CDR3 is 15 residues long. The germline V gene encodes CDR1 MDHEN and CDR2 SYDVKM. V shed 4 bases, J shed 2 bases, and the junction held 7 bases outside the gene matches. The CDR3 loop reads CASSSSGSGAYEQYF. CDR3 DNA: TGTGCCAGCAGTTCGAGCGGGAGTGGGGCCTACGAGCAGTACTTC.

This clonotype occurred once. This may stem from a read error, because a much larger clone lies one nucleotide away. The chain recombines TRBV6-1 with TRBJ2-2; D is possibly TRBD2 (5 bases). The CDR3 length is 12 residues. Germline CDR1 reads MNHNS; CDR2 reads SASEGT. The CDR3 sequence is CASSPQAWELVF. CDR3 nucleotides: TGTGCCAGCAGTCCTCAAGCCTGGGAGCTGGTTTTT.

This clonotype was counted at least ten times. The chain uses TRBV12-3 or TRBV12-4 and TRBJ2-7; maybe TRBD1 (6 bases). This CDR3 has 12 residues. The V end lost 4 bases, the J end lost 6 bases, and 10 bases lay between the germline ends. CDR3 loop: CASSYRVGEQYF. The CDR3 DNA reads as TGTGCCAGCAGTTACAGGGTAGGCGAGCAGTACTTC.

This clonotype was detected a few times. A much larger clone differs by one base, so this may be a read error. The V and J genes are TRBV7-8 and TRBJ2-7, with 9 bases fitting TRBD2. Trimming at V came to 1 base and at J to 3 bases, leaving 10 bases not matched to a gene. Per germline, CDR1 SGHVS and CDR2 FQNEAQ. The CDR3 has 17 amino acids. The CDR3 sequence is CASSLGGQAGGFYEQYF. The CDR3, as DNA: TGTGCCAGCAGCTTAGGGGGTCAAGCGGGGGGTTTCTACGAGCAGTACTTC.

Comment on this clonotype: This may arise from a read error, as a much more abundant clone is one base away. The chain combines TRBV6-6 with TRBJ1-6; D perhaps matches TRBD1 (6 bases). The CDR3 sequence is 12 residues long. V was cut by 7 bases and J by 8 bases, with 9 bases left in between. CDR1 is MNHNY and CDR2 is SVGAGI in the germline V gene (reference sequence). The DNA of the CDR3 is TGTGCCAGCACCCGACAGGATTCACCCCTCCACTTT. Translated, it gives CASTRQDSPLHF.

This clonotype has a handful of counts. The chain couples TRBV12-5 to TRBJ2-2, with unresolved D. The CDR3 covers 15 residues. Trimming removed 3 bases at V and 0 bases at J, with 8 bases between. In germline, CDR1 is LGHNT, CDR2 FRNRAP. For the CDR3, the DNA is TGTGCTAGTGGTTTCGCAGGCCCGAACACCGGGGAGCTGTTTTTT. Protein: CASGFAGPNTGELFF.

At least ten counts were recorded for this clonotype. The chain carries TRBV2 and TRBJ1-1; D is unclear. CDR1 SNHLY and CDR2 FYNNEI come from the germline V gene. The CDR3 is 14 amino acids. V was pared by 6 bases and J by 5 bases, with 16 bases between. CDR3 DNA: TGTGCCAGCAGCCTTAGTCGACAATTTACTGAAGCTTTCTTT. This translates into CASSLSRQFTEAFF.

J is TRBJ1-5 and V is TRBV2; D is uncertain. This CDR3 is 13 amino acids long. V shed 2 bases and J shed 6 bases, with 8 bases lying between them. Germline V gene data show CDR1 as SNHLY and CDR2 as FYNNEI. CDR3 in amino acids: CASSELRIQPQHF. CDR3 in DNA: TGTGCCAGCAGTGAACTCCGAATTCAGCCCCAGCATTTT.

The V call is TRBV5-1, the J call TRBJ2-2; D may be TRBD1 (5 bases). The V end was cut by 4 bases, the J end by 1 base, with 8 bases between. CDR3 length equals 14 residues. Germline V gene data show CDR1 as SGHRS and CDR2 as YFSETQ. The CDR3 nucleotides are TGCGCCAGCAGCGGGGCCGGGAACACCGGGGAGCTGTTTTTT. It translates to CASSGAGNTGELFF.

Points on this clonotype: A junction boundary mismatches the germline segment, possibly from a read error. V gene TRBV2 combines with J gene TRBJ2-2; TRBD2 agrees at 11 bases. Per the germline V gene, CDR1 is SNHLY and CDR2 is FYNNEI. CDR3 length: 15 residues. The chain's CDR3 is CASSGGAYDHGEPFF. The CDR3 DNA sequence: TGTGCCAGTAGCGGGGGGGCCTACGATCACGGGGAGCCGTTTTTT.

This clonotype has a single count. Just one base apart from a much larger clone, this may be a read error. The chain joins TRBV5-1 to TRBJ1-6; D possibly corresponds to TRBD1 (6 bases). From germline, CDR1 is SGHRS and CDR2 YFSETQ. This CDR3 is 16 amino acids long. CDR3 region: CASSPPGGLYNSPPHF. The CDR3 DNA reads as TGCGCCAGCAGCCCGCCTGGGGGGCTCTATAATTCACCCCCCCACTTT.